This T cell receptor (beta chain) was retrieved from a study of shared clonotypes between healthy human individuals. The study, taken as a whole, reports: Some clonotypes were shared by all four sorted-subset donors, while others were not shared. The non-shared ones had lower generation probabilities than the shared ones.

Terminally differentiated effector memory CD45RA+ cells were excluded from the naive CD8 cells, which were CD45RO-negative and positively selected for CCR7. The table lists this clone with a count of one. Its antigen is as yet unknown. Repertoires were generated with immunoSEQ multiplex PCR, while TCRdb's copy carries only in-frame clones and drops some. The data show some 1,900,000 clones, approximately 94% seen once. The TCR was taken from a man between 18 and 29 years old in good health. Sequenced material: naive CD8+ T cells sorted from blood.

CDR3 DNA sequence: TGTGCCAGCAGTGACTCGGAACAGGGTGAAAAACTGTTTTTT. It is translated as CASSDSEQGEKLFF. The gene calls are TRBV6-4 and TRBJ1-4; tentatively, D is TRBD1 (6 bases). The length of the CDR3 is 14 residues. Between the trimmed V and J ends, which lost 0 bases and 7 bases, there was a span of 9 bases. Germline assignment: CDR1 MRHNA and CDR2 SNTAGT.